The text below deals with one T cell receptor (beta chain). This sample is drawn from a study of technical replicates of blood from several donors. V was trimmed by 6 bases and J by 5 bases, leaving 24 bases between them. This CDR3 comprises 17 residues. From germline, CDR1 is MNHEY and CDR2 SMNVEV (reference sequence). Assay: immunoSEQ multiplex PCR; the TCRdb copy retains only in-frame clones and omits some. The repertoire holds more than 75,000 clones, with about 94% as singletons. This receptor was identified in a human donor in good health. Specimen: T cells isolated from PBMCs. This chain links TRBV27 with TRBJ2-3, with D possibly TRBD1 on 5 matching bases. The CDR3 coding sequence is TGTGCCAGCAGAATGATAGCCTCAGGGTTGGTTATAGATACGCAGTATTTT. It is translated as CASRMIASGLVIDTQYF.